This TCR beta chain derives from a study of CD8 T cells in ankylosing spondylitis. For TCR beta, libraries came from quantitative 5'-RACE with molecular barcodes. TCRdb processed the 5' RACE reads anew with MiXCR; each CDR3 protein has one entry. This table has fewer than 400,000 distinct CDR3 sequences, approximately 20% appearing once. The CDR3 runs 13 residues. Trimming cost V 6 bases and J 3 bases; bases outside gene matches: 4. Germline V CDR1 and CDR2: DFQATT, SNEGSKA (reference sequence). This clonotype occurred a few times. Its antigen is not identified. Study-wide findings and caveats: A TCR beta motif of eight highly homologous variants appeared characteristic of ankylosing spondylitis blood. Reportedly, matched ankylosing spondylitis synovial fluid was significantly enriched for disease-linked clones.

The sequencing input was blood, either unsorted or a sorted T cell fraction (not recorded which). The chain uses TRBV20-1 and TRBJ2-4; 8 bases align to TRBD1. The clonotype comes from a male donor with ankylosing spondylitis. CDR3 sequence reads: CSAPGQGKNIQYF. The CDR3 region has the DNA TGCAGTGCCCCAGGACAGGGCAAAAACATTCAGTACTTC.